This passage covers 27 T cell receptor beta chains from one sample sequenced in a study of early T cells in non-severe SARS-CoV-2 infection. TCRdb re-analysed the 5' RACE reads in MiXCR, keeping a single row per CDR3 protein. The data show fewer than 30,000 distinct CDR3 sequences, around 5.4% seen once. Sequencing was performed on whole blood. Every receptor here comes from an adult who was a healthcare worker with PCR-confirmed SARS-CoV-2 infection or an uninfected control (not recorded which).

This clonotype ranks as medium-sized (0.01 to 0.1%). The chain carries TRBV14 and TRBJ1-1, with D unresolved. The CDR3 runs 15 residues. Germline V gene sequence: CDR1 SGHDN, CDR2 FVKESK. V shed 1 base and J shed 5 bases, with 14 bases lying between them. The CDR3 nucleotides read TGTGCCAGCAGCCAAGCCAACGGCAGGACGACTGAAGCTTTCTTT. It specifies CASSQANGRTTEAFF. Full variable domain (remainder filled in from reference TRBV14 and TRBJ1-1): EAGVTQFPSHSVIEKGQTVTLRCDPISGHDNLYWYRRVMGKEIKFLLHFVKESKQDESGMPNNRFLAERTGGTYSTLKVQPAELEDSGVYFCASSQANGRTTEAFFGQGTRLTVV.

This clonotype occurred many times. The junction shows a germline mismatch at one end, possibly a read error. This CDR3 is CSASTFSGGWHF. DNA of the CDR3: TGCAGTGCTAGTACCTTTAGCGGGGGGTGGCATTTT. The chain employs TRBV20-1 and TRBJ2-3; 10 bases are shared with TRBD2. CDR1 and CDR2 from the germline V gene are DFQATT and SNEGSKA (reference sequence). The length of the CDR3 is 12 residues.

CDR3 residues: CASRTDLYQETQYF. The CDR3 nucleotides read TGCGCCAGCAGGACAGACTTATACCAAGAGACCCAGTACTTC. The V gene is TRBV5-1, the J gene TRBJ2-5; TRBD1 might be the D (5 bases). The CDR3 loop spans 14 amino acids. The V gene's germline CDR1 is SGHRS and CDR2 YFSETQ. V lost 5 bases and J lost 0, with 11 bases in between.

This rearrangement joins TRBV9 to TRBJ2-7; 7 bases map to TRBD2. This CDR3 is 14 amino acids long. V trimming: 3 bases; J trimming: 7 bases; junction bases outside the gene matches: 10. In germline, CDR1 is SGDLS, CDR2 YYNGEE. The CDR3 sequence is CASSAAGEAREQYF. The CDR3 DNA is TGTGCCAGCAGCGCTGCGGGGGAGGCGAGAGAGCAGTACTTC.

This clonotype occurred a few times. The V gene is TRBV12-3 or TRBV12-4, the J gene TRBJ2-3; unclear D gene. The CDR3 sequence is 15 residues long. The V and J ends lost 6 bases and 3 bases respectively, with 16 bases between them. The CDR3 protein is CASSPPAVMTDTQYF. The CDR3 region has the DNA TGTGCCAGCAGCCCCCCGGCCGTAATGACAGATACGCAGTATTTT.

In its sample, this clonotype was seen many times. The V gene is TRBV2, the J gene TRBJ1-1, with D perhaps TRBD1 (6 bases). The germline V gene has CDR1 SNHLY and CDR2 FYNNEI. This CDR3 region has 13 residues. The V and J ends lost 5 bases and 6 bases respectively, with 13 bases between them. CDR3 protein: CASSPRGQPEAFF. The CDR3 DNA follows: TGTGCCAGCAGTCCTAGAGGACAGCCTGAAGCTTTCTTT.

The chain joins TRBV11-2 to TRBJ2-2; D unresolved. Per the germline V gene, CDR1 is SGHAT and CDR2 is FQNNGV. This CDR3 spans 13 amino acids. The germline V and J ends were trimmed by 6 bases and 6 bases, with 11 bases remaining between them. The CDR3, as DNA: TGTGCCAGCAGATTCTTGTGGGCCGGGGAGCTGTTTTTT. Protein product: CASRFLWAGELFF.

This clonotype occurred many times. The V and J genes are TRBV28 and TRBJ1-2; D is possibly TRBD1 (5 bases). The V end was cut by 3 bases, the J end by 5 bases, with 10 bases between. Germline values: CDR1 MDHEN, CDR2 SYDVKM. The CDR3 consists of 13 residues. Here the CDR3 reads CASSLGPRYGYTF. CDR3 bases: TGTGCCAGCAGTTTGGGGCCAAGATATGGCTACACCTTC.

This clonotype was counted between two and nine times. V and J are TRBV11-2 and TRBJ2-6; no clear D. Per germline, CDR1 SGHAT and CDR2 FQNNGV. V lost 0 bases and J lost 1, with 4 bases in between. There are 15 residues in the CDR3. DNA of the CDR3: TGTGCCAGCAGCTTAGAGGAATCTGGGGCCAACGTCCTGACTTTC. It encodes CASSLEESGANVLTF. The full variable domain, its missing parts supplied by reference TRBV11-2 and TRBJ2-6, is EAGVAQSPRYKIIEKRQSVAFWCNPISGHATLYWYQQILGQGPKLLIQFQNNGVVDDSQLPKDRFSAERLKGVDSTLKIQPAKLEDSAVYLCASSLEESGANVLTFGAGSRLTVL.

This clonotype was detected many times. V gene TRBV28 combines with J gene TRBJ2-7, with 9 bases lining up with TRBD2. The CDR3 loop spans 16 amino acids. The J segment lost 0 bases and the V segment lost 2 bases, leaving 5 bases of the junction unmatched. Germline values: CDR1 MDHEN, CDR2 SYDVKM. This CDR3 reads CASSLRLAEPSYEQYF. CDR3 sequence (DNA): TGTGCCAGCAGTTTAAGACTAGCGGAACCCTCCTACGAGCAGTACTTC.

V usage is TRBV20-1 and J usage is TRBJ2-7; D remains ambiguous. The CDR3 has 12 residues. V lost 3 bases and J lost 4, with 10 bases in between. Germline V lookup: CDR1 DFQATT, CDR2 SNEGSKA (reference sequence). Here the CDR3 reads CSASLSGYEQYF. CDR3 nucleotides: TGCAGTGCTAGTCTTAGTGGGTACGAGCAGTACTTC.

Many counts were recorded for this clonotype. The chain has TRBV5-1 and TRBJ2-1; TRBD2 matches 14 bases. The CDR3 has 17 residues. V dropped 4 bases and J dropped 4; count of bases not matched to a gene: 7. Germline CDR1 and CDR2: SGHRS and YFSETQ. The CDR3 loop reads CASSEGGTSGSYNEQFF. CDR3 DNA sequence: TGCGCCAGCAGCGAAGGCGGGACTAGCGGGAGTTACAATGAGCAGTTCTTC.

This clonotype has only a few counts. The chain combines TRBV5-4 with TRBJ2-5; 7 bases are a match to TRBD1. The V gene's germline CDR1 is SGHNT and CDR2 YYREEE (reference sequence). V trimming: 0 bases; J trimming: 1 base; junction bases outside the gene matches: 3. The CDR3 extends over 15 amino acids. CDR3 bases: TGTGCCAGCAGCTTGGGTAACAGGGGCCAAGAGACCCAGTACTTC. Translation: CASSLGNRGQETQYF.

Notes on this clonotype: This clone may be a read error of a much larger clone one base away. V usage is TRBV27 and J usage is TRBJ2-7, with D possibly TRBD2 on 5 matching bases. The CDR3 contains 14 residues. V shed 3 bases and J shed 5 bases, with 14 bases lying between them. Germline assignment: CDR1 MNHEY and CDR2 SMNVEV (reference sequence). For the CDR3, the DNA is TGTGCCAGCAGTTTTCTAGCCGGCCGGGACGAGCAGTACTTC. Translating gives CASSFLAGRDEQYF.

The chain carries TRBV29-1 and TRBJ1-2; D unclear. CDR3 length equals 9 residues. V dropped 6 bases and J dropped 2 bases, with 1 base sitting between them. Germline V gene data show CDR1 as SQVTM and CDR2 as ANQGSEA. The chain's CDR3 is CSVNYGYTF. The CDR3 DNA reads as TGCAGCGTAAACTATGGCTACACCTTC.

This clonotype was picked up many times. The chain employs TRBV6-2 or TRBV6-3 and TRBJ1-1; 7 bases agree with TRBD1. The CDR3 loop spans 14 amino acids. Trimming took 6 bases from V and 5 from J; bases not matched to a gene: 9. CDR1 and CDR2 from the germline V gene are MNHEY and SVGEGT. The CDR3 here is CASSPRQGRTEAFF. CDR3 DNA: TGTGCCAGCAGCCCTCGACAGGGAAGGACTGAAGCTTTCTTT.

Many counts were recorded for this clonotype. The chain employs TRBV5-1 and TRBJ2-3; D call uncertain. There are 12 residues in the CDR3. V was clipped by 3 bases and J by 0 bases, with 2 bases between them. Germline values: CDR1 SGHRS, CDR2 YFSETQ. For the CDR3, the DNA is TGCGCCAGCAGCTATAGCACAGATACGCAGTATTTT. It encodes CASSYSTDTQYF.

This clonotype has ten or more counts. The CDR3 loop is CSVTAGGTDTQYF. The CDR3 DNA is TGCAGCGTTACGGCGGGGGGCACAGATACGCAGTATTTT. The rearrangement uses TRBV29-1 and TRBJ2-3; the match to TRBD2 covers 7 bases. The CDR3 contains 13 residues. The V and J ends lost 5 bases and 1 base, in that order; junction bases with no gene match: 3. Germline V gene lookup returns CDR1 SQVTM and CDR2 ANQGSEA.

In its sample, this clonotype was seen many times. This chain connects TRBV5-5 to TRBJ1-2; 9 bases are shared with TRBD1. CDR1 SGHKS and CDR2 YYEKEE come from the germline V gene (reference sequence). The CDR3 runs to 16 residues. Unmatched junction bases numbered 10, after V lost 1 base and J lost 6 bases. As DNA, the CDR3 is TGTGCCAGCAGCTTGAGCGTCTGGGACAGGGCTAATGGCTACACCTTC. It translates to CASSLSVWDRANGYTF. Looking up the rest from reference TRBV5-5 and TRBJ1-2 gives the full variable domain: DAGVTQSPTHLIKTRGQQVTLRCSPISGHKSVSWYQQVLGQGPQFIFQYYEKEERGRGNFPDRFSARQFPNYSSELNVNALLLGDSALYLCASSLSVWDRANGYTFGSGTRLTVV.

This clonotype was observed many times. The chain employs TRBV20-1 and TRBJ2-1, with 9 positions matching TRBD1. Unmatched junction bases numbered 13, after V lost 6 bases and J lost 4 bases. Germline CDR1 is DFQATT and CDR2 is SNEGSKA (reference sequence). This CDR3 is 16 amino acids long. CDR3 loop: CSAAAIPGQGYNEQFF. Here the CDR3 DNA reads TGCAGTGCCGCCGCCATACCGGGACAGGGATACAATGAGCAGTTCTTC.

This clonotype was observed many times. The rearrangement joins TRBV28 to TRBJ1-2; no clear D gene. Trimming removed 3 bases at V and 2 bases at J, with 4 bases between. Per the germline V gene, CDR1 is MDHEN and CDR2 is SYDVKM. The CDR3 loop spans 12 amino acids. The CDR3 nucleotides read TGTGCCAGCAGTTTGAGAAACTATGGCTACACCTTC. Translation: CASSLRNYGYTF.

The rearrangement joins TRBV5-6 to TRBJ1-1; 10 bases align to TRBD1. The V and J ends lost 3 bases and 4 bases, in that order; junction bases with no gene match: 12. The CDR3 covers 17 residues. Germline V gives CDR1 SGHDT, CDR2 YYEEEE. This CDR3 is CASSYPRTGGMGTEAFF. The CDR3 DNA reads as TGTGCCAGCAGCTACCCCCGGACAGGGGGAATGGGCACTGAAGCTTTCTTT.

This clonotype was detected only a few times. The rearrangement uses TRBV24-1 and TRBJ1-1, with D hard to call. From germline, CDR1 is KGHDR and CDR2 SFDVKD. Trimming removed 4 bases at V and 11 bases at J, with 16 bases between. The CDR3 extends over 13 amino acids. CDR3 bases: TGTGCCACCAGTGAATCTGGGTATGGGAACGCTTTCTTT. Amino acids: CATSESGYGNAFF.

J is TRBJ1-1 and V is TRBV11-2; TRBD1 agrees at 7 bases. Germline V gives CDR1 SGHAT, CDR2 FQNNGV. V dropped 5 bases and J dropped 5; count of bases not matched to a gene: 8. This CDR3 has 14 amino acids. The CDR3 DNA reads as TGTGCCAGCAGCACGGGACAGCGAAGGACTGAAGCTTTCTTT. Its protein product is CASSTGQRRTEAFF.

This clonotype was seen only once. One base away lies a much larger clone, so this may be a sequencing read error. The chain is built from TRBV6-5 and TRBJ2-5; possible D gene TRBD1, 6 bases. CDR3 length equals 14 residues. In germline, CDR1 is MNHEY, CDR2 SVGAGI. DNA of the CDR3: TGTGCCAGCAGTTACCGGGACAACCAAGAGAACCAGTACTTC. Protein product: CASSYRDNQENQYF.

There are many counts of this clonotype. DNA of the CDR3: TGTGCCAGCAGCCAAAGGAGCGGGAGCACCTACACAGATACGCAGTATTTT. Translation gives CASSQRSGSTYTDTQYF. The genes are TRBV14 and TRBJ2-3; 8 bases map to TRBD2. With V trimmed by 2 bases and J by 2 bases, 9 bases remained unmatched. Germline-derived CDR1 and CDR2 are SGHDN and FVKESK. CDR3 size: 17 residues.

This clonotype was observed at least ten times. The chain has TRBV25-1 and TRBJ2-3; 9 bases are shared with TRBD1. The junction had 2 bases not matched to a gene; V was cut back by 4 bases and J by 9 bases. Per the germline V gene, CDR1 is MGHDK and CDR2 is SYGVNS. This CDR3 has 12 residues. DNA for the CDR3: TGTGCCAGCAGTGGCGGGACAGGGACGCAGTATTTT. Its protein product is CASSGGTGTQYF.